This paragraph reports one T cell receptor beta chain. The antigen remains undetermined. These data originate in a study of OX40 agonist ivuxolimab in advanced cancers. Study in general: The patients got ivuxolimab, which is an agonistic anti-OX40 (CD134) antibody. Cohort: 65% to 90% men, mean age about 60, aged about 23 to 80.

This CDR3 has 16 residues. Trimming cost V 4 bases and J 0 bases, with 13 bases left between them. From germline, CDR1 is MGHDK and CDR2 SYGVNS. Whole-study results and caveats: Some nonresponders also had low normalized T-cell clonal expansion. Near-lowest levels of clonal expansion characterized partial responders at 0.1-3.0 mg/kg.

Produced via immunoSEQ multiplex PCR; TCRdb's table is partial and in-frame only. The sample consists of approximately 59,000 clones, 75% to 90% of them appearing once. The chain recombines TRBV25-1 with TRBJ2-1, with D uncertain. Sequences were derived from CD4+ or CD8+ T cells sorted from blood, sampled in a trial of the OX40 agonist ivuxolimab. The clonotype comes from an adult with an advanced solid tumor such as melanoma, head and neck, liver or kidney cancer. CDR3 residues: CASSASNPSSYNEQFF. CDR3 coding DNA: TGTGCCAGCAGTGCATCTAACCCGAGCTCCTACAATGAGCAGTTCTTC.